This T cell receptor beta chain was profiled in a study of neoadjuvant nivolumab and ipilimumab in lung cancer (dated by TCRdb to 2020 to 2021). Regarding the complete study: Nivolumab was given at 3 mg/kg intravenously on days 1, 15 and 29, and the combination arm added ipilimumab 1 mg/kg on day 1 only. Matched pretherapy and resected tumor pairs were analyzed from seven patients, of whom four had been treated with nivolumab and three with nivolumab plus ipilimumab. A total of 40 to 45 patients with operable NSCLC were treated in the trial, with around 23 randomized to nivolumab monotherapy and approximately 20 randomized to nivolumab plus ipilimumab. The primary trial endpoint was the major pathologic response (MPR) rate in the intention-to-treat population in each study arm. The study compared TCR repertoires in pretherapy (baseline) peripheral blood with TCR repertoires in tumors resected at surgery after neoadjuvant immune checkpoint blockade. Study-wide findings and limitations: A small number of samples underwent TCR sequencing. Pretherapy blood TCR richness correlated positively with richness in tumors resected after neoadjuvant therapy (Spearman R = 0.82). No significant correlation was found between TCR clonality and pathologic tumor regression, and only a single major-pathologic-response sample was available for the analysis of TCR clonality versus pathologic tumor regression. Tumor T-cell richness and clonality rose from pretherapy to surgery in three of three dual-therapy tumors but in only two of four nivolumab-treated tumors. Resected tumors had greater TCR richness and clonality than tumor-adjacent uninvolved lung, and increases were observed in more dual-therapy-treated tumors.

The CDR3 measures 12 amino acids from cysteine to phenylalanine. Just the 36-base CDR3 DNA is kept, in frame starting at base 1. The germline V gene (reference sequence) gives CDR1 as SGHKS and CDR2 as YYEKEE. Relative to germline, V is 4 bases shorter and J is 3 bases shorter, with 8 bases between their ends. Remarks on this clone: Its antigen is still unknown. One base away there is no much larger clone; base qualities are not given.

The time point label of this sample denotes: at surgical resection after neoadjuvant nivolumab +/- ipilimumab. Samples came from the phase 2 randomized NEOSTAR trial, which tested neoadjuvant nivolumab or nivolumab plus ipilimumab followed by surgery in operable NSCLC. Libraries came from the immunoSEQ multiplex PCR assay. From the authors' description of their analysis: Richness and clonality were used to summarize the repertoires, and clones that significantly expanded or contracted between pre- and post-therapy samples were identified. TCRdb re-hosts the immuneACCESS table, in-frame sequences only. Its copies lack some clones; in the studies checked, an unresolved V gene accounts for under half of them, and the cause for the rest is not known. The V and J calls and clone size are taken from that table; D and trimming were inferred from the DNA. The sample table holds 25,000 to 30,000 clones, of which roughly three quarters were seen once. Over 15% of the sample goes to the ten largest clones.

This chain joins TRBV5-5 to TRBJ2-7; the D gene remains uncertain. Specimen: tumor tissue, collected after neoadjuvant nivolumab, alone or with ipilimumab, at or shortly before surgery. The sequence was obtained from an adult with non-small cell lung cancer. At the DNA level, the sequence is TGTGCCAGCAGCATCGACCGCTACGAGCAGTACTTC. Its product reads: CASSIDRYEQYF. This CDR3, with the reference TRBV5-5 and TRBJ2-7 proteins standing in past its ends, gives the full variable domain DAGVTQSPTHLIKTRGQQVTLRCSPISGHKSVSWYQQVLGQGPQFIFQYYEKEERGRGNFPDRFSARQFPNYSSELNVNALLLGDSALYLCASSIDRYEQYFGPGTRLTVT.